The entry below describes one TCR beta chain. Its target is unknown. In germline, CDR1 is MNHEY, CDR2 SMNVEV (reference sequence). The CDR3 length is 18 residues. The V segment lost 3 bases and the J segment 0 bases; nucleotides outside the gene matches: 10. The entry originates in a study of T cell repertoires in cytomegalovirus infection. Study overall: CMV infection and matching HLA type were both indicated by public TCR beta signatures.

Study-level results: Summed frequency of shared TCR beta families picked out CMV carriers who also had the relevant HLA. HLA-C-restricted CMV-specific TCR beta clonotypes prevailed in the ex vivo response.

Each CDR3 protein gets one entry after TCRdb re-called the reads with MiXCR. Of about 150,000 distinct CDR3 sequences listed, 23% are singletons. The sequence derives from a human donor in good health (CMV status not recorded). Some clones in this sample may be carry-over from other donors' samples. V gene TRBV27 combines with J gene TRBJ2-1, with TRBD2 matching over 8 bases. Input material: PBMCs. The CDR3 reads CASSFTSGGTHSYNEQFF. The CDR3 DNA is TGTGCCAGCAGTTTTACCAGCGGGGGTACCCACTCCTACAATGAGCAGTTCTTC.